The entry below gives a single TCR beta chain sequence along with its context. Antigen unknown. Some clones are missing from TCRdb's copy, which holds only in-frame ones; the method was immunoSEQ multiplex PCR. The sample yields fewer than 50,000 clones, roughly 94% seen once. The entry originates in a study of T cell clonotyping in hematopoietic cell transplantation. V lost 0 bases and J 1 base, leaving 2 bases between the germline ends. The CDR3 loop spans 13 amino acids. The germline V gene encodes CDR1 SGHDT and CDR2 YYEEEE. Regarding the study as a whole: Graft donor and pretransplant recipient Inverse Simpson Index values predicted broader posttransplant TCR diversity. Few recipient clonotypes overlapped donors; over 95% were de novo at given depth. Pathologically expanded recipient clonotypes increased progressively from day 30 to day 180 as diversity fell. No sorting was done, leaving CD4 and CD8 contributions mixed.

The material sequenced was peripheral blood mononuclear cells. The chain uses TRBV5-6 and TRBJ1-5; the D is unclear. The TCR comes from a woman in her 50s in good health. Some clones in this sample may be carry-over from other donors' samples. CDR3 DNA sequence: TGTGCCAGCAGCTTGGCCAGCAATCAGCCCCAGCATTTT. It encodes CASSLASNQPQHF.